This entry lists 5 T cell receptor beta chains sequenced from one sample in a study of cytomegalovirus exposure and HLA in healthy donors. With 60 Vbeta and 13 Jbeta primers, the PCR was carried out. Sequencing was performed with immunoSEQ multiplex PCR; in TCRdb, only in-frame clones are kept and a portion is missing. The sample includes roughly 130,000 clones, around 66% of them seen just once. Sequenced input: PBMCs. The receptor source for this set is a man aged 18 to 30 in good health and CMV-seronegative.

The J gene is TRBJ2-5, the V gene TRBV6-6, with 8 bases aligning to TRBD1. The CDR3 runs 15 residues. The V and J ends lost 9 bases and 2 bases, in that order; junction bases with no gene match: 11. CDR1 and CDR2 (germline): MNHNY, SVGAGI (reference sequence). The CDR3 DNA reads TGTGCCAGTGGGCGGGCAGGGGGCGGTCAAGAGACCCAGTACTTC. Translating gives CASGRAGGGQETQYF.

This chain links TRBV27 with TRBJ1-2, with D hard to call. The germline V and J ends were trimmed by 6 bases and 5 bases, with 13 bases remaining between them. Germline-derived CDR1 and CDR2 are MNHEY and SMNVEV (reference sequence). This CDR3 contains 13 residues. The CDR3 is CASSAEPRYGYTF. CDR3 coding DNA: TGTGCCAGCAGCGCGGAACCTAGGTATGGCTACACCTTC.

This clone was observed a handful of times. The chain links TRBV28 to TRBJ1-3; D gene ambiguous. The CDR3 length is 17 residues. The germline V gene has CDR1 MDHEN and CDR2 SYDVKM. Trimming removed 7 bases at V and 0 bases at J, with 19 bases between. The DNA of the CDR3 is TGTGCCAGCACCGAGGTCCGAGGACTGAGCTCTGGAAACACCATATATTTT. Translation: CASTEVRGLSSGNTIYF.

The gene calls are TRBV6-1 and TRBJ1-2; TRBD1 is a possible D gene (6 bases). Germline V gene lookup returns CDR1 MNHNS and CDR2 SASEGT. V lost 2 bases to trimming and J lost 2 bases, with 15 bases between them. This CDR3 has 16 residues. The CDR3 loop reads CASSEPQGRANYGYTF. DNA of the CDR3: TGTGCCAGCAGTGAACCTCAGGGGAGGGCCAACTATGGCTACACCTTC.

This chain joins TRBV19 and TRBJ2-6, with 7 bases lining up with TRBD1. This CDR3 region has 16 residues. CDR1 LNHDA and CDR2 SQIVND come from the germline V gene (reference sequence). V was pared by 7 bases and J by 0 bases, with 6 bases of the junction left unmatched. The CDR3 protein is CASNRDSGSGANVLTF. Here the CDR3 DNA reads TGTGCCAGTAATAGGGACAGTGGCTCTGGGGCCAACGTCCTGACTTTC.